This record concerns one T cell receptor (beta chain) sequence. The record originates from a study of T cell changes during pregnancy in multiple sclerosis. This table comes from immunoSEQ multiplex PCR, and its TCRdb copy is limited to in-frame clones, with some not included. The repertoire includes approximately 35,000 clones, 85% to 95% of them detected once, and approximately 1.1% sits in the top ten. The CDR3 consists of 17 residues. J gave up 5 bases and V 4 bases, and 9 bases lay outside the gene matches. Per the germline V gene, CDR1 is SGHAT and CDR2 is FQNNGV. The chain joins TRBV11-2 to TRBJ2-5; 14 bases agree with TRBD2. The origin of this receptor is a female donor with multiple sclerosis, enrolled in a pregnancy study. Sequenced material: PBMCs (not recorded whether the cells were cultured). DNA of the CDR3: TGTGCCAGCAGCTGGGGGACTAGCGGGAGACACGCCGAGACCCAGTACTTC. This translates into CASSWGTSGRHAETQYF.